This T cell receptor (beta chain) was recovered during a study of neurological immune-mediated disorders. Findings of the study overall: Healthy controls had more TCR clonal expansion than multiple sclerosis, which showed the least, whereas HTLV-1-associated myelopathy showed the most.

The cells used in sorted libraries, CD4+ or CD8+ T cells, numbered some 1 million. The cDNA was synthesized by means of template-switch 5'RACE, which was carried out with 10-nucleotide random UMIs. Every sequencing run generated in excess of 160 million TCR-beta sequences. These sequences covered 15-18 subjects. MiXCR, run by TCRdb on the 5' RACE reads, gives a single entry per CDR3 protein. The sample shows roughly 60,000 distinct CDR3 sequences, over 3.5% of them seen only once. Trimming pared 3 bases from V and 8 bases from J, leaving 13 bases between. The CDR3 runs to 13 residues. Germline V gene lookup returns CDR1 DFQATT and CDR2 SNEGSKA (reference sequence). This clonotype was seen ten or more times. What it recognizes is unknown.

The V and J genes are TRBV20-1 and TRBJ1-4; D ambiguous. This TCR was recovered from a middle-aged woman with multiple sclerosis. Sample: CD4+ T cells from blood. CDR3 nucleotide sequence: TGCAGTGCTAGGGGCGTCGACGGGGAAAAACTGTTTTTT. This codes for CSARGVDGEKLFF.